These 15 T cell receptor beta chains originate from one sample sequenced in a study of shared clonotypes between healthy human individuals. Generated by immunoSEQ multiplex PCR, the TCRdb table keeps only in-frame clones and is missing some. The sample lists 100,000 or so clones; around 68% were seen once. Sequences were obtained from memory CD8+ T cells sorted from blood. The subset here: CD45RO+ cells pooled with CCR7-negative TemRA cells. These receptors came from a woman aged 30 to 39 in good health.

V and J are TRBV28 and TRBJ2-1; 10 bases align to TRBD2. Germline CDR1 and CDR2: MDHEN and SYDVKM. The CDR3 loop spans 19 amino acids. V was pared by 6 bases and J by 0 bases, with 14 bases of the junction left unmatched. CDR3 coding DNA: TGTGCCAGCAGCCGTCGGGCTAGCGGGAGCGGATGCTCCTACAATGAGCAGTTCTTC. This codes for CASSRRASGSGCSYNEQFF.

The V call is TRBV2, the J call TRBJ2-2; no reliable D call. With 7 bases removed from V and 6 bases from J, the gap between germline ends came to 12 bases. Germline V gene data show CDR1 as SNHLY and CDR2 as FYNNEI. The CDR3 contains 13 residues. The CDR3 region is CASTRLFPGELFF. CDR3 coding DNA: TGTGCCAGCACTAGGTTGTTTCCCGGGGAGCTGTTTTTT.

This sequence joins TRBV6-1 and TRBJ1-4, with D unclear. The CDR3 sequence is 12 residues long. Trimming took off 6 bases at V and 5 bases at J, with 7 bases between the two ends. CDR1 is MNHNS, CDR2 SASEGT, per germline. The CDR3 is CASSDQNEKLFF. CDR3 coding DNA: TGTGCCAGCAGCGATCAAAATGAAAAACTGTTTTTT.

The chain uses TRBV27 and TRBJ1-6, with D hard to call. V was shortened by 8 bases and J by 8 bases, with 4 bases between the two germline ends. The germline CDR1 and CDR2 sequences are MNHEY and SMNVEV (reference sequence). The CDR3 loop spans 10 amino acids. Written as DNA, the CDR3 is TGTGCCAGCGGCTATTCACCCCTCCACTTT. Residues: CASGYSPLHF.

There are a few counts of this clone. The chain recombines TRBV5-4 with TRBJ1-5, with 7 bases lining up with TRBD1. The CDR3 has 15 amino acids. Germline CDR1 and CDR2: SGHNT and YYREEE (reference sequence). Losses at the gene ends were 4 bases for V and 2 bases for J; bases not matched to a gene: 6. Here the CDR3 reads CASSTNTGGNQPQHF. The DNA of the CDR3 is TGTGCCAGCAGCACAAACACAGGGGGCAATCAGCCCCAGCATTTT.

This clone was counted once. This sequence joins TRBV7-6 and TRBJ2-3; D remains unclear. The CDR3 consists of 15 residues. V dropped 4 bases and J dropped 2 bases, with 13 bases sitting between them. CDR1 and CDR2 from the germline V gene are SGHVS and FNYEAQ. The CDR3 region has the DNA TGTGCCAGCAGCTCGACTGTCCGAGACACAGATACGCAGTATTTT. Its translation: CASSSTVRDTDTQYF.

V is TRBV25-1 and J is TRBJ2-7; 8 positions agree with TRBD2. The length of the CDR3 is 16 residues. Germline V CDR1 and CDR2: MGHDK, SYGVNS. V trimming: 4 bases; J trimming: 0 bases; junction bases outside the gene matches: 8. The CDR3: CASSGPGLESSYEQYF. As DNA, the CDR3 is TGTGCCAGCAGTGGTCCGGGACTAGAGAGCTCCTACGAGCAGTACTTC.

The J gene is TRBJ1-1, the V gene TRBV11-2; TRBD1 is a possible D gene (5 bases). From germline, CDR1 is SGHAT and CDR2 FQNNGV. This CDR3 is 17 amino acids long. Trimming removed 4 bases at V and 2 bases at J, with 20 bases between. CDR3 protein: CASSSFGLGLQNTEAFF. CDR3 DNA sequence: TGTGCCAGCAGCTCCTTTGGTTTGGGGCTACAAAACACTGAAGCTTTCTTT.

V is TRBV2 and J is TRBJ1-6; possible D gene TRBD1, 6 bases. Trimming took off 6 bases at V and 7 bases at J, with 13 bases between the two ends. The CDR3 has 14 amino acids. Looked up from germline, CDR1 is SNHLY and CDR2 is FYNNEI. The CDR3: CASRTQGRNSPLHF. CDR3 sequence (DNA): TGTGCCAGCAGGACTCAGGGGCGGAATTCACCCCTCCACTTT.

The gene calls are TRBV11-3 and TRBJ2-7, with a tentative D call TRBD2 (7 bases). This CDR3 contains 14 residues. Germline V lookup: CDR1 SGHNT, CDR2 YENEEA. V was pared by 5 bases and J by 6 bases, with 17 bases between. CDR3 residues: CASSPLVGGREQYF. CDR3 bases: TGTGCCAGCAGCCCCTTGGTGGGGGGGCGCGAGCAGTACTTC. The full variable domain, its missing parts supplied by reference TRBV11-3 and TRBJ2-7, is EAGVVQSPRYKIIEKKQPVAFWCNPISGHNTLYWYLQNLGQGPELLIRYENEEAVDDSQLPKDRFSAERLKGVDSTLKIQPAELGDSAVYLCASSPLVGGREQYFGPGTRLTVT.

The V and J genes are TRBV11-2 and TRBJ2-7; a possible D gene is TRBD2 (6 bases). CDR1 and CDR2 (germline): SGHAT, FQNNGV. The CDR3 runs 15 residues. V was pared by 3 bases and J by 3 bases, with 15 bases between. CDR3 sequence reads: CASSFHRDSLYEQYF. The CDR3 nucleotides are TGTGCCAGCAGCTTTCACCGGGACTCCCTCTACGAGCAGTACTTC.

This clone was recorded at least ten times. The chain links TRBV28 to TRBJ2-3, with 8 bases fitting TRBD2. This CDR3 has 15 amino acids. Germline lookup yields CDR1 MDHEN and CDR2 SYDVKM. V trimming: 4 bases; J trimming: 2 bases; junction bases outside the gene matches: 5. The CDR3 loop reads CASSSLAGHTDTQYF. CDR3 in DNA: TGTGCCAGCAGTTCTCTAGCGGGCCACACAGATACGCAGTATTTT.

The CDR3 DNA is TGTGCCAGCAGTGAAGGGGTGGAGGCGAATACGCAGTATTTT. It translates to CASSEGVEANTQYF. The chain combines TRBV6-4 with TRBJ2-3; D is tentatively TRBD1 or TRBD2 (5 bases each). Deletions cut 3 bases from V and 7 bases from J, with 14 bases between. Germline V gives CDR1 MRHNA, CDR2 SNTAGT. This CDR3 region has 14 residues.

This rearrangement joins TRBV4-1 to TRBJ2-1; the match to TRBD2 covers 7 bases. There are 15 residues in the CDR3. V was pared by 3 bases and J by 1 base, with 3 bases of the junction left unmatched. The germline V gene encodes CDR1 MGHRA and CDR2 YSYEKL. CDR3 sequence (DNA): TGCGCCAGCAGCCAGACTAGCAGTTCCTACAATGAGCAGTTCTTC. Protein: CASSQTSSSYNEQFF.

The chain employs TRBV19 and TRBJ2-1, with D possibly matching TRBD2 (6 bases). The V end lost 5 bases, the J end lost 7 bases, and 15 bases lay between the germline ends. This CDR3 has 14 amino acids. Germline V gene lookup returns CDR1 LNHDA and CDR2 SQIVND (reference sequence). Here the CDR3 DNA reads TGTGCCAGTAGTTTGGGCACGGGGGAAAATGAGCAGTTCTTC. It codes for CASSLGTGENEQFF.